The clone carrying this T cell receptor (beta chain) was recorded only once. Its antigen is as yet unknown. TCRdb's copy holds only in-frame clones and misses some; the assay was immunoSEQ multiplex PCR. The profile shows over 1.4 million clones, around 97% of them singletons. The sample comes from a study of shared clonotypes between healthy human individuals. General study findings and limits: Apart from blood, nothing was sampled; tissue repertoires likely differ.

CDR3 length equals 9 residues. Deletions cut 6 bases from V and 12 bases from J, with 9 bases between. Germline V lookup: CDR1 DFQATT, CDR2 SNEGSKA (reference sequence). This TCR was recovered from a man under 40 in good health. The chain has TRBV20-1 and TRBJ2-1; D not certain. Input material: naive CD4+ T cells sorted from blood. Subset reported: CD45RA+ positively selected. DNA of the CDR3: TGCAGTGCCGAGCGTGGGCAGTTCTTC. Protein product: CSAERGQFF.